One T cell receptor (beta chain) is described in this entry. As yet, its antigen is unknown. The entry originates in a study of a mutant IDH1 vaccine in newly diagnosed glioma. The wider study: Treated patients comprised 62.5% males and 37.5% females, mean age roughly 43 years. Patients got radiotherapy, temozolomide, or both beforehand, and most got both. Study-wide findings and caveats: Pseudoprogression seemed unlinked to shifts in top peripheral T cell clonotypes.

The method was immunoSEQ multiplex PCR; TCRdb's version includes in-frame clones alone and lacks a portion of them. The table includes approximately 15,000 clones, 95% to 96% detected once. Germline V CDR1 and CDR2: MNHEY, SVGAGI. CDR3 length: 14 amino acids. V gave up 5 bases and J gave up 3 bases, with 11 bases separating them. Noted time point: baseline, week 1 (first vaccination visit). Treatment here: pre-vaccination baseline after standard-of-care therapy. The sequence derives from a woman younger than 30 with glioma. Some clones in this sample may be carry-over from other donors' samples. The specimen was peripheral blood mononuclear cells (PBMCs), collected from a glioma patient treated with radiotherapy, temozolomide or both. The J gene is TRBJ2-1, the V gene TRBV6-5; D is perhaps TRBD1 (5 bases). The CDR3 region is CASSAQGNYNEQFF. The CDR3 DNA follows: TGTGCCAGCAGTGCTCAGGGAAACTACAATGAGCAGTTCTTC.